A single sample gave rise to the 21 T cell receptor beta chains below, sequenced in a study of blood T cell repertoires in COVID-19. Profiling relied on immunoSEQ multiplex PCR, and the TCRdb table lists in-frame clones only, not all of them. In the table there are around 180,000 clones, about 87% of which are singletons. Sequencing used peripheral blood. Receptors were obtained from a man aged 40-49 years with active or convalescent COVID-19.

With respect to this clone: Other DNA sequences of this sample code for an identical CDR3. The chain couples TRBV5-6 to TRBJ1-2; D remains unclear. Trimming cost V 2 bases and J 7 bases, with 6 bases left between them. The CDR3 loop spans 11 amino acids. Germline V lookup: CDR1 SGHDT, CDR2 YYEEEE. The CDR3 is CASSFSGGYTF. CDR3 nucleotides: TGTGCCAGCAGCTTTAGTGGTGGCTACACCTTC.

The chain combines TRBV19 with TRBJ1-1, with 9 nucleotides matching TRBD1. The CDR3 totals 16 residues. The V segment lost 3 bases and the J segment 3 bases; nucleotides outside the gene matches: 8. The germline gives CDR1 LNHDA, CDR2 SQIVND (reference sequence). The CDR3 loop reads CASSIRTGAKDTEAFF. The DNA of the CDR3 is TGTGCCAGTAGTATCCGGACAGGGGCAAAAGACACTGAAGCTTTCTTT.

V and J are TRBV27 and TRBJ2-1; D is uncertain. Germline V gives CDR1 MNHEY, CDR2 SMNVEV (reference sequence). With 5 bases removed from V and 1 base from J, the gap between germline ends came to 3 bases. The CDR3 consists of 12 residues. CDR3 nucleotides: TGTGCCAGCAGTCCTTCCTACAATGAGCAGTTCTTC. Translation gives CASSPSYNEQFF.

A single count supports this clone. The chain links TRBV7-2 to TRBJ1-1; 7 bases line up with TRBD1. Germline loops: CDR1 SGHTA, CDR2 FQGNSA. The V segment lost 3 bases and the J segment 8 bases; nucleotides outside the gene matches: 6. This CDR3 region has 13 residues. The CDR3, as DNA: TGTGCCAGCAGCTTTGGCGGACAGGCAGAAGCTTTCTTT. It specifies CASSFGGQAEAFF. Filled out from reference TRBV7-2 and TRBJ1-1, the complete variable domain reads GAGVSQSPSNKVTEKGKDVELRCDPISGHTALYWYRQSLGQGLEFLIYFQGNSAPDKSGLPSDRFSAERTGGSVSTLTIQRTQQEDSAVYLCASSFGGQAEAFFGQGTRLTVV.

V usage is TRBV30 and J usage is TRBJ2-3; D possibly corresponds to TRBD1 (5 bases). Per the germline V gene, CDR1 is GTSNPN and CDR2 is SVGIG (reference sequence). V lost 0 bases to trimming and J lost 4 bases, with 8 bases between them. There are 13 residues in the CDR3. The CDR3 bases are TGTGCCTGGAGTGTAAAGGGGTCAGATACGCAGTATTTT. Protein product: CAWSVKGSDTQYF.

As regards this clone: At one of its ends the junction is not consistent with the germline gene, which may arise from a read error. CDR3 in amino acids: CASSYSSGGAYNEQFF. The CDR3 DNA reads TGTGCCAGCAGCTACTCTAGCGGGGGGGCTTACAATGAGCAGTTCTTC. The chain employs TRBV6-2 or TRBV6-3 and TRBJ2-1, with 12 bases identical to TRBD2. The CDR3 runs 16 residues. Germline V gives CDR1 MNHEY, CDR2 SVGEGT.

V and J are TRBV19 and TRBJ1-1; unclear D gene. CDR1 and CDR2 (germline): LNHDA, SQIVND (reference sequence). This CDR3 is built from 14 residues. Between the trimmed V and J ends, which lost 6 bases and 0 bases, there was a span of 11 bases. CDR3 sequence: CASSAEGMNTEAFF. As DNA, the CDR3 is TGTGCCAGTAGCGCGGAAGGAATGAACACTGAAGCTTTCTTT. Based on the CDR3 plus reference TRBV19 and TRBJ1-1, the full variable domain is DGGITQSPKYLFRKEGQNVTLSCEQNLNHDAMYWYRQDPGQGLRLIYYSQIVNDFQKGDIAEGYSVSREKKESFPLTVTSAQKNPTAFYLCASSAEGMNTEAFFGQGTRLTVV.

The CDR3 nucleotides read TGTGCCTGGAACCTGGGGACTTCTGGAAACACCATATATTTT. Protein: CAWNLGTSGNTIYF. The V gene is TRBV30, the J gene TRBJ1-3, with D perhaps matching TRBD1 (5 bases). The CDR3 is 14 residues long. The V end was cut by 4 bases, the J end by 1 base, with 11 bases between. CDR1 GTSNPN and CDR2 SVGIG come from the germline V gene (reference sequence).

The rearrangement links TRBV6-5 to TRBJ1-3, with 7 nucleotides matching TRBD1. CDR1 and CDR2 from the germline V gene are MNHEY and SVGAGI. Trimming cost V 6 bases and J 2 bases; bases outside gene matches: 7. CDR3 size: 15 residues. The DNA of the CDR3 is TGTGCCAGCAGCCGCGACAGGGTAGCTGGAAACACCATATATTTT. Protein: CASSRDRVAGNTIYF.

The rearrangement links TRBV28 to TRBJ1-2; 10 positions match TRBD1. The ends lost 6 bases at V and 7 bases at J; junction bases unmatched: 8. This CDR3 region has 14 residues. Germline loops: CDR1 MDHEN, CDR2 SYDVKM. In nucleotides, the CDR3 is TGTGCCAGCAGGGAGACGGGGACAGGGGTTGGCTACACCTTC. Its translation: CASRETGTGVGYTF.

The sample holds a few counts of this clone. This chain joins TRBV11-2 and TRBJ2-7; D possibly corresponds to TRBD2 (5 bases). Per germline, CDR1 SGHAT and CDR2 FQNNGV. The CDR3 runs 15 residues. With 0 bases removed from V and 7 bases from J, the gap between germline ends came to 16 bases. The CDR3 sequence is CASSLDQRGLDEQYF. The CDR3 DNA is TGTGCCAGCAGCTTAGATCAGAGAGGGCTGGATGAGCAGTACTTC.

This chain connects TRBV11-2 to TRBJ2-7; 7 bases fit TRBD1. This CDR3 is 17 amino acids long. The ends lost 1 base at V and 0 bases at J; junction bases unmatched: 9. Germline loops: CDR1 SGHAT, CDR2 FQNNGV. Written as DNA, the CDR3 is TGTGCCAGCAGCTTAGTTGGAGACAGGGCCCCCTCCTACGAGCAGTACTTC. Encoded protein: CASSLVGDRAPSYEQYF.

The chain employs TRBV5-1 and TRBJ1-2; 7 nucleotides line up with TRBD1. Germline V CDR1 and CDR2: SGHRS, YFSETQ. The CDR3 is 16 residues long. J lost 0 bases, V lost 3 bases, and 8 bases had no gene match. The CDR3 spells CASSSGQLFSNYGYTF. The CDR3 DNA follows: TGCGCCAGCAGCTCGGGACAGCTATTTTCTAACTATGGCTACACCTTC.

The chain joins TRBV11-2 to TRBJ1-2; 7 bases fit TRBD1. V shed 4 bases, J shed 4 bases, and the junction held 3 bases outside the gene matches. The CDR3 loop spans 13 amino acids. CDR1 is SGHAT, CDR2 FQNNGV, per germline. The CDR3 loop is CASSSTGAYGYTF. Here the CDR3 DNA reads TGTGCCAGCAGCTCCACAGGGGCCTATGGCTACACCTTC.

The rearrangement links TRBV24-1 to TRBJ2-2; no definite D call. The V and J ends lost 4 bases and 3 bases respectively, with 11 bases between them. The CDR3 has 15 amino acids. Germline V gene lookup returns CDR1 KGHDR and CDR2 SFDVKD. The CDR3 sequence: CATSDEYSHTGELFF. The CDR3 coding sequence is TGTGCCACCAGTGACGAGTACAGCCACACCGGGGAGCTGTTTTTT.

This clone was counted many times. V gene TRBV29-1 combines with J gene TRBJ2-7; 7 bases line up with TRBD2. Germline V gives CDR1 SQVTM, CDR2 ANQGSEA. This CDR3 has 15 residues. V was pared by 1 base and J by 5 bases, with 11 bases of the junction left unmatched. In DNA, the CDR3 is TGCAGCGTTGAAGCTATGGGGAGGGAGGAAAACGAGCAGTACTTC. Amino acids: CSVEAMGREENEQYF.

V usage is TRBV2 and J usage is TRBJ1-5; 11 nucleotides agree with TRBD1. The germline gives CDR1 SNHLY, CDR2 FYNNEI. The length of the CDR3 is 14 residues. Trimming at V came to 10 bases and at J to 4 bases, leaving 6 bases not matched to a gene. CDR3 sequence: CATSGTGGNQPQHF. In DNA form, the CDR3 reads TGTGCCACCAGCGGGACAGGGGGAAATCAGCCCCAGCATTTT.

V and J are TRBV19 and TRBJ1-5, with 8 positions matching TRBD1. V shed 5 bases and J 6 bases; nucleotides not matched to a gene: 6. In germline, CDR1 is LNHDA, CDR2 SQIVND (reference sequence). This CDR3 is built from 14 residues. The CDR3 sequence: CASSPRQGIQPQHF. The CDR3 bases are TGTGCCAGTAGTCCACGACAGGGGATTCAGCCCCAGCATTTT.

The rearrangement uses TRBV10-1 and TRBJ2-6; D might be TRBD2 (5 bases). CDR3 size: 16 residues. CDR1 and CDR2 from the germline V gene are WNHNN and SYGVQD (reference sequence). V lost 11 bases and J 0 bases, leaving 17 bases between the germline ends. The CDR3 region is CARETDVDSGANVLTF. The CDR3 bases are TGCGCCCGGGAAACGGACGTCGACTCTGGGGCCAACGTCCTGACTTTC.

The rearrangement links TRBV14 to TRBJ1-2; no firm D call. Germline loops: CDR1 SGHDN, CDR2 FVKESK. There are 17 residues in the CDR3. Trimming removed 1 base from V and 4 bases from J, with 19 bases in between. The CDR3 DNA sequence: TGTGCCAGCAGCCAAGTGGGAGAACTGAACTGGGGCTATGGCTACACCTTC. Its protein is CASSQVGELNWGYGYTF.

DNA of the CDR3: TGTGCCAGCAGTAGACAGGGAAGATATGGCTACACCTTC. Protein: CASSRQGRYGYTF. The chain has TRBV12-3 or TRBV12-4 and TRBJ1-2; TRBD1 aligns across 7 bases. J lost 5 bases, V lost 5 bases, and 5 bases had no gene match. The CDR3 has 13 amino acids.